The subject of this entry is one T cell receptor beta chain. Its antigen remains unknown. This entry is derived from a study of post-analysis software for immune sequencing data. CDR1 and CDR2 from the germline V gene are KGHDR and SFDVKD. This CDR3 has 16 amino acids. V shed 2 bases and J shed 2 bases, with 11 bases lying between them. Sequencing libraries made from TCR beta cDNA carried unique molecular identifiers. The T cell input of roughly 1 to 11 million gave about half a million cDNA molecules. A single record per CDR3 protein comes from TCRdb applying MiXCR to the PCR reads. Of about 200,000 distinct CDR3 sequences in the sample, 29% were seen once. Notes on the study in general: Compared with controls, patients had more of about five TRBV segments, including TRBV5-6, TRBV5-1 and TRBV20-1. Controls had significantly higher normalized Chao1 diversity than multiple sclerosis patients. When the samples were clustered directly with F measure, those that had been prepared in the same batch showed strong co-clustering.

This TCR came from a girl under 18 with multiple sclerosis. This chain links TRBV24-1 with TRBJ2-2; D is unclear. The sample taken for sequencing was blood. The CDR3 is CATSDYKGSNTGELFF. The DNA for the CDR3 is TGTGCCACCAGTGATTACAAGGGCTCCAACACCGGGGAGCTGTTTTTT.